A selection of T cell receptor beta chains follows, all from one sample in a study of T cells after yellow fever vaccination. TCRdb re-called the 5' RACE reads through MiXCR, storing one row per CDR3 protein. The table shows about 350,000 distinct CDR3 sequences, with 8.1% occurring only once. Sequenced material: PBMCs, taken roughly seven weeks after the first yellow fever vaccination. These receptors were taken from a man aged 18 to 30 who received the YFV17D yellow fever vaccine. Each CDR3 is given with its conserved first and last residue. Fields, in order: V gene, clone size, D gene, J gene, CDR3 protein, CDR3 DNA. D genes are given only for firm matches. The size field is filled for only some rows; it gives once, few, many or a size class.

>TRBV6-5|NA|TRBD1|TRBJ1-6
CASSYGLRDRGYSPLHF
TGTGCCAGCAGTTACGGGTTAAGGGACAGGGGATATTCACCCCTCCACTTT
>TRBV5-1|NA|TRBD2|TRBJ2-2
CASSLIWEGNTGELFF
TGCGCCAGCAGCTTGATTTGGGAGGGAAACACCGGGGAGCTGTTTTTT
>TRBV6-5|few|NA|TRBJ2-5
CASSYRRQETQYF
TGTGCCAGCAGTTACAGGCGGCAAGAGACCCAGTACTTC
>TRBV29-1|few|TRBD1|TRBJ1-1
CSAYDRVIFTEAFF
TGCAGCGCCTATGACAGGGTCATCTTCACTGAAGCTTTCTTT
>TRBV5-6|NA|NA|TRBJ2-1
CASSLMTNEQFF
TGTGCCAGCAGCTTGATGACTAATGAGCAGTTCTTC
>TRBV6-5|NA|NA|TRBJ2-5
CASSYLGAEGQETQYF
TGTGCCAGCAGTTACTTGGGGGCGGAAGGCCAAGAGACCCAGTACTTC
>TRBV7-2|many|TRBD2|TRBJ2-1
CASSLEGTSGSRQQFF
TGTGCCAGCAGCTTAGAGGGGACTAGCGGGAGTAGACAGCAGTTCTTC
>TRBV12-3/TRBV12-4|many|NA|TRBJ2-1
CASTLPIVVEQFF
TGTGCCAGCACCTTACCCATCGTTGTGGAGCAGTTCTTC
>TRBV15|few|NA|TRBJ2-2
CATSRGRGNGELFF
TGTGCCACCAGCAGAGGCAGGGGAAACGGGGAGCTGTTTTTT
>TRBV24-1|few|NA|TRBJ2-2
CATGARSSTGELFF
TGTGCCACCGGGGCGCGGTCCTCCACCGGGGAGCTGTTTTTT